This T cell receptor (beta chain) emerged from a study of T cells expressing NK-cell markers. Study at large: Seven donors tested HCMV-seropositive and one tested seronegative among the eight sequenced.

TCRdb re-called the 5' RACE reads; every CDR3 protein appears as one record, without DNA. There are around 100,000 distinct CDR3 sequences in the sample, with roughly 20% held by the top ten. This CDR3 spans 18 amino acids. CDR1 and CDR2 (germline): ENHRY, SYGVKD. The chain uses TRBV10-3 and TRBJ2-1; the TCRdb D gene call, TRBD2, has no DNA to confirm it. The sample was blood T cells: a sorted CD56 or NKG2C T cell subset, CD4+ or CD8+ T cells, or bulk PBMC T cells (not recorded which). The clonotype comes from a woman between 18 and 75 years old in good health. The CDR3 region is CAIRGDRVGGLAAFEQFF.